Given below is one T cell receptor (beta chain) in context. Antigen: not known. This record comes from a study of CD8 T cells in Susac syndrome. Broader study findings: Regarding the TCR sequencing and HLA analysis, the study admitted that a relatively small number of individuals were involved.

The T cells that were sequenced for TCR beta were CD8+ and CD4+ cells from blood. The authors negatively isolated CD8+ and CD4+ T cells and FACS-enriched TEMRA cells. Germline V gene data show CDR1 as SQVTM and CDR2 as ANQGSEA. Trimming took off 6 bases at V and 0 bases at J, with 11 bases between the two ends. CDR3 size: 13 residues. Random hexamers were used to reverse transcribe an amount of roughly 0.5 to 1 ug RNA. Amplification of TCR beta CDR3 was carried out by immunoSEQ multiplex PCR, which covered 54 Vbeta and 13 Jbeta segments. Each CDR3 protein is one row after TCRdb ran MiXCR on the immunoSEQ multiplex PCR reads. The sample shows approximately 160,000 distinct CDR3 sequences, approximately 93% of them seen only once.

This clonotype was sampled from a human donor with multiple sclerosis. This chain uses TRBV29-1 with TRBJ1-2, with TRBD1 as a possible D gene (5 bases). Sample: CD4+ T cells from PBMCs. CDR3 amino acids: CSVMGVANYGYTF. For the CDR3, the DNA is TGCAGCGTCATGGGGGTAGCTAACTATGGCTACACCTTC.